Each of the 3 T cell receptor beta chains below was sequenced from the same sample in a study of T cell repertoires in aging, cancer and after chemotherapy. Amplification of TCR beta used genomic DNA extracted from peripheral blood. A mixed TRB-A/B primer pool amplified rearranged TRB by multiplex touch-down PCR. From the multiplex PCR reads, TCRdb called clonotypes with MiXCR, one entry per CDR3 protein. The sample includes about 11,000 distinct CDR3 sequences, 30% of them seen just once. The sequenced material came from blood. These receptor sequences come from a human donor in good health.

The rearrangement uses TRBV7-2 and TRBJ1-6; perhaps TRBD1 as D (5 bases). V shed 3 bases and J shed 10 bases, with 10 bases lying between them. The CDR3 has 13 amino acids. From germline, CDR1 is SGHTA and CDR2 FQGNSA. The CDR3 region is CASSLGGGSPLHF. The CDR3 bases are TGTGCCAGCAGCTTGGGGGGAGGATCACCCCTCCACTTT. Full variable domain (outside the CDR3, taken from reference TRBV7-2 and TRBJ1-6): GAGVSQSPSNKVTEKGKDVELRCDPISGHTALYWYRQSLGQGLEFLIYFQGNSAPDKSGLPSDRFSAERTGGSVSTLTIQRTQQEDSAVYLCASSLGGGSPLHFGNGTRLTVT.

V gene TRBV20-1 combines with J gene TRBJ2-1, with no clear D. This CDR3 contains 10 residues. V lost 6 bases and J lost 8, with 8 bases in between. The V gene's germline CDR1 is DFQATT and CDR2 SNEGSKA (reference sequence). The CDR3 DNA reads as TGCAGTGCCATTGGGGATGAGCAGTTCTTC. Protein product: CSAIGDEQFF.

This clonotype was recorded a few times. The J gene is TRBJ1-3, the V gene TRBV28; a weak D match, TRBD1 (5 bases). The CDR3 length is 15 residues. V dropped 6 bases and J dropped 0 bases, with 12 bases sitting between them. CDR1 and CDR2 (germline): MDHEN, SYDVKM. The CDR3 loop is CASSLPTASGNTIYF. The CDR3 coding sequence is TGTGCCAGCAGCCTCCCGACAGCCTCTGGAAACACCATATATTTT.